The 19 T cell receptor beta chains listed next were all sequenced from one sample in a study of blood T cell repertoires in COVID-19. Clones were read by immunoSEQ multiplex PCR, and TCRdb kept only the in-frame ones, dropping some. The repertoire has about half a million clones, roughly nine tenths of them found once; the top ten carry 8% to 9.5%. Sequenced material: PBMCs or T cells enriched from blood (not recorded which). The receptors were gathered from a woman aged 55-75 years who had recovered from COVID-19.

This clone has only a few counts. The CDR3 does not end in the conserved phenylalanine or tryptophan, so this is likely a read error. No DNA is shown, since the ends of the CDR3 on it are uncertain; the CDR3 is the one TCRdb lists. The chain is built from TRBV5-1 and TRBJ2-7; the DNA was not compared with TRBD2, the D call given in the table. Including both end residues, the CDR3 is 10 amino acids long. In germline, CDR1 is SGHRS, CDR2 YFSETQ. This CDR3 is CASPRNSSRG.

This rearrangement joins TRBV5-1 to TRBJ2-7, with D perhaps matching TRBD2 (5 bases). Germline-derived CDR1 and CDR2 are SGHRS and YFSETQ. V dropped 6 bases and J dropped 7 bases, with 14 bases sitting between them. The CDR3 spans 12 residues. The CDR3 loop reads CASTDGVGEQYF. The CDR3 DNA reads as TGCGCCAGCACCGACGGGGTCGGGGAGCAGTACTTC.

The chain has TRBV28 and TRBJ1-1; perhaps TRBD1 as D (6 bases). The V gene's germline CDR1 is MDHEN and CDR2 SYDVKM. This CDR3 contains 13 residues. The V and J ends lost 5 bases and 7 bases respectively, with 14 bases between them. Written as DNA, the CDR3 is TGTGCCAGCAGTGTACCAGGGGCTAATGAAGCTTTCTTT. It specifies CASSVPGANEAFF.

The chain links TRBV11-2 to TRBJ2-5; 8 bases match TRBD2. The germline V gene has CDR1 SGHAT and CDR2 FQNNGV. The CDR3 length is 17 residues. V was clipped by 1 base and J by 2 bases; unmatched bases: 9. The CDR3 sequence: CASSLVASSGGQETQYF. The DNA of the CDR3 is TGTGCCAGCAGCTTAGTTGCGTCCAGCGGGGGTCAAGAGACCCAGTACTTC.

The chain combines TRBV6-5 with TRBJ1-1; D uncertain. The CDR3 has 16 residues. The V gene lost 0 bases and the J gene lost 2 bases, with 13 bases spanning the gap. CDR1 is MNHEY, CDR2 SVGAGI, per germline. The CDR3 reads CASSYSGRRSNTEAFF. DNA for the CDR3: TGTGCCAGCAGTTACTCGGGTCGGCGGTCTAACACTGAAGCTTTCTTT.

The rearrangement links TRBV6-5 to TRBJ2-7, with D possibly matching TRBD1 (5 bases). Trimming removed 0 bases at V and 3 bases at J, with 12 bases between. Germline V gene lookup returns CDR1 MNHEY and CDR2 SVGAGI. The length of the CDR3 is 15 residues. CDR3 DNA: TGTGCCAGCAGTTACTCCGACAGACGCGACTACGAGCAGTACTTC. Protein sequence: CASSYSDRRDYEQYF.

This clone was counted a few times. The chain is built from TRBV7-9 and TRBJ1-2; a possible D gene is TRBD1 (5 bases). The CDR3 is 14 residues long. Trimming cost V 3 bases and J 1 base, with 9 bases left between them. Per germline, CDR1 SEHNR and CDR2 FQNEAQ (reference sequence). The CDR3 protein is CASSFLTDNYGYTF. The CDR3 nucleotides read TGTGCCAGCAGCTTTTTGACAGATAACTATGGCTACACCTTC. The full variable domain, in which reference TRBV7-9 and TRBJ1-2 provide the parts outside the CDR3, is DTGVSQNPRHKITKRGQNVTFRCDPISEHNRLYWYRQTLGQGPEFLTYFQNEAQLEKSRLLSDRFSAERPKGSFSTLEIQRTEQGDSAMYLCASSFLTDNYGYTFGSGTRLTVV.

For this clone: The same CDR3 arises from other DNA sequences in this sample as well. The chain recombines TRBV7-2 with TRBJ1-2; TRBD1 matches at 7 bases. Germline V gene lookup returns CDR1 SGHTA and CDR2 FQGNSA. Trimming removed 1 base from V and 0 bases from J; junction bases left unmatched: 2. The length of the CDR3 is 15 residues. The CDR3 DNA follows: TGTGCCAGCAGCTTAGGACAGGGAGCTAACTATGGCTACACCTTC. It specifies CASSLGQGANYGYTF.

This clone was picked up a small number of times. V is TRBV9 and J is TRBJ1-6; 7 bases are a match to TRBD1. CDR1 and CDR2 (germline): SGDLS, YYNGEE. J lost 10 bases, V lost 3 bases, and 10 bases had no gene match. The CDR3 has 15 amino acids. CDR3 DNA: TGTGCCAGCAGCGGGGGACAGCCGGGGGCATCACCCCTCCACTTT. Translating it yields CASSGGQPGASPLHF.

This clone was seen only once. The chain is built from TRBV7-2 and TRBJ1-1; 7 nucleotides line up with TRBD1. V dropped 2 bases and J dropped 10; count of bases not matched to a gene: 10. The CDR3 extends over 14 amino acids. Germline lookup yields CDR1 SGHTA and CDR2 FQGNSA. CDR3 coding DNA: TGTGCCAGCAGCTTACCAGGACAGGCTAAAGGAGCTTTCTTT. It encodes CASSLPGQAKGAFF.

This chain joins TRBV12-3 or TRBV12-4 and TRBJ1-2, with unresolved D. The CDR3 runs to 13 residues. V lost 3 bases, J lost 6 bases, and 11 bases lay in between. CDR3 coding DNA: TGTGCCAGCAGTTTTATCGGGTTTAATGGCTACACCTTC. Protein: CASSFIGFNGYTF.

In this sample, this clone turned up once. The chain has TRBV30 and TRBJ2-5, with D perhaps matching TRBD1 (5 bases). This CDR3 has 13 residues. Germline CDR1 and CDR2: GTSNPN and SVGIG (reference sequence). V was trimmed by 3 bases and J by 4 bases, leaving 12 bases between them. In nucleotides, the CDR3 is TGTGCCTGGAGCCTTAGGGGCGGAGAGACCCAGTACTTC. This codes for CAWSLRGGETQYF. Filled out from reference TRBV30 and TRBJ2-5, the complete variable domain reads SQTIHQWPATLVQPVGSPLSLECTVEGTSNPNLYWYRQAAGRGLQLLFYSVGIGQISSEVPQNLSASRPQDRQFILSSKKLLLSDSGFYLCAWSLRGGETQYFGPGTRLLVL.

The rearrangement uses TRBV6-5 and TRBJ2-7; weak D call: TRBD1 (5 bases). Germline V gene data show CDR1 as MNHEY and CDR2 as SVGAGI. Trimming took off 4 bases at V and 5 bases at J, with 15 bases between the two ends. This CDR3 is built from 14 residues. Written as DNA, the CDR3 is TGTGCCAGCAGTTCCCAGGGTAATCTCCACGAGCAGTACTTC. Its protein is CASSSQGNLHEQYF.

The chain recombines TRBV5-1 with TRBJ1-5; 9 bases agree with TRBD1. J gave up 7 bases and V 0 bases, and 8 bases lay outside the gene matches. The CDR3 spans 16 residues. Germline lookup yields CDR1 SGHRS and CDR2 YFSETQ. Here the CDR3 DNA reads TGCGCCAGCAGCTTGGGGGACAGGGATTCTGGCCAGCCCCAGCATTTT. It yields the protein CASSLGDRDSGQPQHF.

The rearrangement uses TRBV24-1 and TRBJ1-2, with D possibly matching TRBD1 (5 bases). This CDR3 spans 14 amino acids. Trimming took off 2 bases at V and 3 bases at J, with 9 bases between the two ends. CDR1 is KGHDR, CDR2 SFDVKD, per germline. CDR3 bases: TGTGCCACCAGTGATTCCAGGGATTACTATGGCTACACCTTC. As protein: CATSDSRDYYGYTF.

The rearrangement joins TRBV7-9 to TRBJ1-6, with TRBD1 matching 7 bases. With 4 bases clipped from V and 13 bases from J, the junction kept 13 bases outside the gene matches. Per the germline V gene, CDR1 is SEHNR and CDR2 is FQNEAQ (reference sequence). The CDR3 covers 15 residues. Here the CDR3 reads CASSSRGQQKKPLHF. CDR3 nucleotides: TGTGCCAGCAGCTCCCGGGGACAGCAAAAAAAGCCCCTCCACTTT.

The J gene is TRBJ2-7, the V gene TRBV5-1; 9 nucleotides line up with TRBD2. The CDR3 runs to 13 residues. In germline, CDR1 is SGHRS, CDR2 YFSETQ. V shed 7 bases and J 2 bases; nucleotides not matched to a gene: 4. For the CDR3, the DNA is TGCGCCAGCCGGCGGGGGGGAGCCTACGAGCAGTACTTC. It encodes CASRRGGAYEQYF. Filled out from reference TRBV5-1 and TRBJ2-7, the complete variable domain reads KAGVTQTPRYLIKTRGQQVTLSCSPISGHRSVSWYQQTPGQGLQFLFEYFSETQRNKGNFPGRFSGRQFSNSRSEMNVSTLELGDSALYLCASRRGGAYEQYFGPGTRLTVT.

The sample holds one count of this clone. The V call is TRBV5-1, the J call TRBJ2-5, with 7 bases identical to TRBD2. Germline-derived CDR1 and CDR2 are SGHRS and YFSETQ. The V gene end was trimmed by 0 bases and the J gene end by 4 bases; junction bases not matched to a gene: 6. This CDR3 is built from 15 residues. CDR3 nucleotide sequence: TGCGCCAGCAGCTTGGATAGCGGGCGACGAGAGACCCAGTACTTC. Its protein is CASSLDSGRRETQYF.

The chain joins TRBV4-2 to TRBJ2-4; TRBD1 is a possible D gene (6 bases). This CDR3 spans 17 amino acids. Germline lookup yields CDR1 LGHNA and CDR2 YNFKEQ. The V end was cut by 4 bases, the J end by 5 bases, with 21 bases between. The chain's CDR3 is CASSPQDNTGRENIQYF. In nucleotides, the CDR3 is TGTGCCAGCAGCCCCCAGGATAACACAGGGCGAGAAAACATTCAGTACTTC.